The rows below give T cell receptor beta chains drawn from one sample of a study of blood T cell repertoires in COVID-19. Method: immunoSEQ multiplex PCR; TCRdb's copy keeps in-frame clones and lacks some. The sample lists 250,000 or so clones, 85% to 95% occurring once. Source material: PBMCs or T cells enriched from blood (not recorded which). The receptors derive from a man aged 35 to 55 who had been exposed to COVID-19. CDR3s include the opening cysteine and the closing phenylalanine or tryptophan. The D gene is left open where the match is weak. Some rows mark clone size as missing; the rest say once, few, many or name a class of expanded clone.

abundance	v_gene	j_gene	d_gene	CDR3aa	CDR3nt
-	TRBV6-5	TRBJ1-5	TRBD1	CASSLGQGFNQPQHF	TGTGCCAGCAGCCTGGGACAGGGGTTCAATCAGCCCCAGCATTTT
-	TRBV6-2/TRBV6-3	TRBJ1-5	TRBD1	CASSYPGTGGNQPQHF	TGTGCCAGCAGTTACCCCGGGACAGGGGGCAATCAGCCCCAGCATTTT
-	TRBV11-1	TRBJ2-3	TRBD2	CASSKTSGNTDTQYF	TGTGCCAGCAGCAAGACTAGCGGGAACACAGATACGCAGTATTTT
few	TRBV9	TRBJ1-5	-	CASSVDGANQPQHF	TGTGCCAGCAGCGTAGACGGAGCCAATCAGCCCCAGCATTTT
-	TRBV2	TRBJ1-5	-	CASMSSRGESNQPQHF	TGTGCCAGCATGTCAAGTAGGGGTGAGAGCAATCAGCCCCAGCATTTT
-	TRBV28	TRBJ1-5	-	CASSRRDQPQHF	TGTGCCAGTTCTCGGAGGGATCAGCCCCAGCATTTT
-	TRBV5-6	TRBJ1-2	-	CASSLAYQLGGANYGYTF	TGTGCCAGCAGCTTGGCCTACCAATTGGGCGGGGCTAACTATGGCTACACCTTC
-	TRBV7-9	TRBJ2-5	-	CASSLSGYQETQYF	TGTGCCAGCAGCCTCTCTGGCTACCAAGAGACCCAGTACTTC
few	TRBV6-1	TRBJ1-1	-	CASSEAEGGGTEAFF	TGTGCCAGCAGTGAAGCGGAGGGTGGTGGGACTGAAGCTTTCTTT
-	TRBV28	TRBJ2-7	TRBD1	CASSFQGVSYEQYF	TGTGCCAGCAGTTTTCAGGGGGTATCATACGAGCAGTACTTC
-	TRBV5-1	TRBJ1-2	-	CASSFATIYGYTF	TGCGCCAGCAGCTTCGCGACTATCTATGGCTACACCTTC
-	TRBV5-5	TRBJ2-7	-	CASTIPGTPAYEQYF	TGTGCCAGCACAATCCCCGGGACACCCGCCTACGAGCAGTACTTC
-	TRBV2	TRBJ2-1	TRBD1	CASRGTGGDNEQFF	TGTGCCAGCAGGGGGACAGGGGGGGACAATGAGCAGTTCTTC
-	TRBV7-9	TRBJ2-7	-	CASSSRGSYEQYF	TGTGCCAGCAGCTCCAGGGGTAGCTACGAGCAGTACTTC
-	TRBV11-3	TRBJ2-2	TRBD1	CASSSQGAGGELFF	TGTGCCAGCAGTTCACAGGGGGCCGGCGGGGAGCTGTTTTTT
-	TRBV5-1	TRBJ2-3	-	CASSLTQGSSTDTQYF	TGCGCCAGCAGCTTAACTCAGGGGTCTAGCACAGATACGCAGTATTTT
-	TRBV23-1	TRBJ2-7	-	CATFEQYF	TGCGCCACCTTCGAGCAGTACTTC
-	TRBV9	TRBJ2-7	TRBD2	CASSISGRDNGEQYF	TGTGCCAGCAGCATTAGCGGGAGAGACAACGGCGAGCAGTACTTC
-	TRBV28	TRBJ2-7	TRBD2	CASKRTSGRREQYF	TGTGCCAGCAAAAGGACTAGCGGGAGAAGGGAGCAGTACTTC
-	TRBV30	TRBJ1-6	-	CAWSVLLGLSPSSYNSPLHF	TGTGCCTGGAGTGTACTCTTGGGACTGTCCCCGAGCTCCTATAATTCACCCCTCCACTTT
-	TRBV15	TRBJ2-1	-	CATSRVLRYNEQFF	TGTGCCACCAGCAGAGTACTAAGGTACAATGAGCAGTTCTTC
once	TRBV5-1	TRBJ2-2	-	CASSLAPNTGELFF	TGCGCCAGCAGCTTAGCCCCGAACACCGGGGAGCTGTTTTTT
-	TRBV3-1/TRBV3-2	TRBJ1-2	-	CASSQAPTANYGYTF	TGTGCCAGCAGCCAAGCTCCGACAGCTAACTATGGCTACACCTTC
many	TRBV3-1/TRBV3-2	TRBJ2-1	-	CASSQDLLWGVSSYNEQFF	TGTGCCAGCAGCCAAGATCTGCTGTGGGGCGTGAGCTCCTACAATGAGCAGTTCTTC
-	TRBV7-9	TRBJ1-1	-	CATSPDRQFRAFF	TGTGCCACCTCCCCAGACAGACAGTTTAGAGCTTTCTTT
once	TRBV19	TRBJ1-1	TRBD1	CASSASGTGGRNAEAFF	TGTGCCAGTAGTGCGTCCGGGACAGGGGGAAGGAACGCTGAAGCTTTCTTT
few	TRBV2	TRBJ2-6	TRBD1	CASSETGAGANVLTF	TGTGCCAGCAGTGAAACAGGGGCTGGGGCCAACGTCCTGACTTTC
-	TRBV9	TRBJ1-6	-	CASSVRQYNSPLHF	TGTGCCAGCAGCGTAAGACAGTATAATTCACCCCTCCACTTT
few	TRBV7-2	TRBJ2-5	TRBD2	CASSFPGGSDETQYF	TGTGCCAGCAGCTTTCCCGGCGGGAGCGACGAGACCCAGTACTTC
-	TRBV7-9	TRBJ2-2	-	CASSPGVSNTGELFF	TGTGCCAGCAGTCCAGGGGTTTCGAACACCGGGGAGCTGTTTTTT
-	TRBV29-1	TRBJ1-2	-	CSVGEDYGYTF	TGCAGCGTTGGGGAGGACTATGGCTACACCTTC
-	TRBV16	TRBJ1-5	-	CASSHKQGNNQPQHF	TGTGCCAGCAGCCACAAACAGGGTAACAATCAGCCCCAGCATTTT
once	TRBV14	TRBJ2-7	-	CASSNRENEQYF	TGTGCCAGCAGCAACCGGGAGAACGAGCAGTACTTC
-	TRBV12-3/TRBV12-4	TRBJ2-7	-	CASSPTGYHEQYF	TGTGCCAGCAGTCCCACGGGATATCACGAGCAGTACTTC
-	TRBV30	TRBJ1-5	TRBD1	CAWSTGVEQPQHF	TGTGCCTGGTCAACAGGGGTGGAGCAGCCCCAGCATTTT
-	TRBV19	TRBJ1-4	-	CASSISQVNEKLFF	TGTGCCAGTAGTATATCACAGGTTAATGAAAAACTGTTTTTT
once	TRBV12-3/TRBV12-4	TRBJ1-1	-	CASSFGGGTEAFF	TGTGCCAGCAGTTTCGGCGGGGGCACTGAAGCTTTCTTT